A selection of T cell receptor beta chains follows, all from one sample in a study of cytomegalovirus exposure and HLA in healthy donors. Only in-frame clones appear in the TCRdb table, and some are missing; sequencing was by immunoSEQ multiplex PCR. The sample has 170,000 or so clones, approximately 80% seen once. Input material: PBMCs. Receptors originate from a man aged 18 to 35 in good health and CMV-seronegative. Each CDR3 is given with its conserved first and last residue. The D gene is left open where the match is weak. Not all rows give a size; the values are once, few, many and, for expanded clones, a class.

v_gene,j_gene,d_gene,abundance,CDR3nt,CDR3aa
TRBV11-2,TRBJ2-3,TRBD2,.,TGTGCCAGCAGCTTGGGCGGGGGGGACTCCAGCACAGATACGCAGTATTTT,CASSLGGGDSSTDTQYF
TRBV6-5,TRBJ2-1,.,.,TGTGCCAGCAGTTACTTCTTGCCCCGGGACAATGAGCAGTTCTTC,CASSYFLPRDNEQFF
TRBV5-5,TRBJ1-5,TRBD1,.,TGTGCCAGCAGCCGCAGTCGGACAGGGGGGACCGACAATCAGCCCCAGCATTTT,CASSRSRTGGTDNQPQHF
TRBV18,TRBJ2-1,.,.,TGTGCCAGCTCTCCGTTTAGGTCGTGGAGCTCCTACAATGAGCAGTTCTTC,CASSPFRSWSSYNEQFF
TRBV4-2,TRBJ1-4,TRBD1,.,TGTGCCAGCAGCCAAGGAGACAGGGGGGATGAAAAACTGTTTTTT,CASSQGDRGDEKLFF
TRBV5-1,TRBJ1-4,.,.,TGCGCCAGCAGCTTGGATTCGACTAATGAAAAACTGTTTTTT,CASSLDSTNEKLFF
TRBV11-2,TRBJ2-5,.,once,TGTGCCAGCAGCTTAGCGAGGGCCCCTCGGGCCCAGTACTTC,CASSLARAPRAQYF
TRBV7-8,TRBJ1-5,.,.,TGTGCCAGCAGCCTCAGTTGGAATCAGCCCCAGCATTTT,CASSLSWNQPQHF
TRBV5-1,TRBJ2-3,.,few,TGCGCCAGCAGCAGGAAAGCGGCAACTGAGGATACGCAGTATTTT,CASSRKAATEDTQYF
TRBV10-2,TRBJ1-4,.,.,TGCGCCAGTTCACAAGATCTGGATGAAAAACTGTTTTTT,CASSQDLDEKLFF
TRBV6-6,TRBJ1-1,.,once,TGTGCCAGCAGTTCCCAGGGGCTGAACACTGAAGCTTTCTTT,CASSSQGLNTEAFF
TRBV2,TRBJ2-1,TRBD2,.,TGTGCCAGCAGCGCAACCGGGACTAGTAGGTACAATGAGCGGTTCTTC,CASSATGTSRYNERFF
TRBV9,TRBJ2-7,.,.,TGTGCCAGCAGCGTAGGGACTTTAACCTACGAGCAGTACTTC,CASSVGTLTYEQYF
TRBV6-5,TRBJ1-4,.,.,TGTGCCAGCAGTTACGCCAAACTCGAAAAACTGTTTTTT,CASSYAKLEKLFF
TRBV6-1,TRBJ1-4,TRBD1,.,TGTGCCAGCAGAACCGGGACAGGGCCGAATGAAAAACTGTTTTTT,CASRTGTGPNEKLFF
TRBV29-1,TRBJ2-7,.,.,TGCAGCGGAATAGAGGGGGAAACTAACGAGCAGTACTTC,CSGIEGETNEQYF
TRBV5-1,TRBJ2-5,.,.,TGCGCCAGCAGCGCCTCTTCCGGTCGTCAAGAGACCCAGTACTTC,CASSASSGRQETQYF
TRBV5-8,TRBJ2-7,.,.,TGTGCCAGCAGGGGCACAGGGAGCTACGAGCAGTACTTC,CASRGTGSYEQYF
TRBV10-3,TRBJ2-5,.,.,TGTGCCATCAGAGCAGGGGTCTCCGGGGAGACCCAGTACTTC,CAIRAGVSGETQYF
TRBV15,TRBJ2-4,TRBD1,.,TGTGCCACCAGCGGGGGACAGGGGGCGAACATTCAGTACTTC,CATSGGQGANIQYF
TRBV6-1,TRBJ1-2,TRBD1,.,TGTGCCAGCAGTGAATCCCAGGTGAACAGGGGTAATCTGATGTGGTATGGCTACACCTTC,CASSESQVNRGNLMWYGYTF
TRBV7-3,TRBJ2-5,.,.,TGTGCCAGCAGCCCCGGGACATCAGAGACCCAGTACTTC,CASSPGTSETQYF
TRBV19,TRBJ1-1,.,.,TGTGCCAGTAACGCCGGGACAACGAACACTGAAGCTTTCTTT,CASNAGTTNTEAFF
TRBV11-1,TRBJ1-1,.,.,TGTGCCAGCCGCTACAGCACTGAAGCTTTCTTT,CASRYSTEAFF
TRBV21-1,TRBJ2-7,.,.,TGTGCCAGCAGCAAAAGGCACCGGGACCCAGGGGGTTTC,CASSKRHRDPGGF
TRBV5-8,TRBJ1-4,TRBD1,.,TGTGCCAGCAGCGAGGGACAGGGGGCGGATAATGAAAAACTGTTTTTT,CASSEGQGADNEKLFF
TRBV10-3,TRBJ2-1,TRBD1,.,TGTGCCATCAGTGAGTCCGCCGGGACAGGCTATGCCAATGAGCAGTTCTTC,CAISESAGTGYANEQFF
TRBV27,TRBJ1-2,.,.,TGTGCCAGCAGTTTAAAGCCGGGGAACTATGGCTACACCTTC,CASSLKPGNYGYTF
TRBV13,TRBJ2-7,TRBD1,.,TGTGCCAGCGCCTCAGGACAGGGGCCCCTCGAGCAGTACTTC,CASASGQGPLEQYF
TRBV5-4,TRBJ1-2,TRBD1,.,TGTGCCAGCAGCTCCCGGACAGGGGACTATGGCTACACCTTC,CASSSRTGDYGYTF
TRBV4-1,TRBJ2-3,.,.,TGCGCCAGCAGCCAAGGGGCGATGCGTAGCACAGATACGCAGTATTTT,CASSQGAMRSTDTQYF
TRBV15,TRBJ2-1,TRBD2,.,TGTGCCACCAGCAGAGGGAGCGGGAGTGACTACAATGAGCAGTTCTTC,CATSRGSGSDYNEQFF
TRBV4-3,TRBJ2-7,.,once,TGCGCCAGCAGCCTTGCCCGGGACTCCTACTACGAGCAGTACTTC,CASSLARDSYYEQYF
TRBV10-3,TRBJ2-3,TRBD1,.,TGTGCCATCAGCGGACAGGGAGGTACGCAGTATTTT,CAISGQGGTQYF
TRBV5-4,TRBJ2-2,TRBD1,.,TGTGCCAGCAGCTTGGTGGGACAGGGAAACACCGGGGAGCTGTTTTTT,CASSLVGQGNTGELFF
TRBV4-1,TRBJ1-4,.,.,TGCGCCAGCAGCCAAGTTGTAGGACCCCCGGGAAGTGAAAAACTGTTTTTT,CASSQVVGPPGSEKLFF
TRBV27,TRBJ2-3,TRBD1,.,TGTGCCAGCAGCCTTATGCCCCCTAGGACAGGGGGAACAGATACGCAGTATTTT,CASSLMPPRTGGTDTQYF
TRBV28,TRBJ1-3,.,.,TGTGCCAGCAGTTTATTATGGCTCCCTGACACCATATATTTT,CASSLLWLPDTIYF
TRBV4-2,TRBJ2-7,.,.,TGTGCCAGCAGCCAAGCCAGCTCCTACGAGCAGTACTTC,CASSQASSYEQYF
TRBV7-2,TRBJ1-1,.,.,TGTGCCAGCAGCTGGAGATATCGGTCGGAAGCTTTCTTT,CASSWRYRSEAFF
TRBV7-3,TRBJ2-1,TRBD2,.,TGTGCCAGCAGCTTACGTCGAGCGGGATCCTACAATGAGCAGTTCTTC,CASSLRRAGSYNEQFF
TRBV15,TRBJ2-5,TRBD2,.,TGTGCCACCAGCAGAGCTCTAGGAGCGGGCGGGGGAGAAGAGACCCAGTACTTC,CATSRALGAGGGEETQYF
TRBV6-1,TRBJ2-1,.,.,TGTGCCAGCAGAGCTCGGGGGGCCTTGAACAATGAGCAGTTCTTC,CASRARGALNNEQFF
TRBV9,TRBJ1-1,TRBD1,.,TGTGCCAGCAGCGTCCAGGGGGCCACTGAAGCTTTCTTT,CASSVQGATEAFF
TRBV30,TRBJ2-3,.,once,TGTGCCTGGAGTGCCCCTAGGGGGGGCGCGACAGATACGCAGTATTTT,CAWSAPRGGATDTQYF
TRBV4-1,TRBJ2-5,.,.,TGCGCCAGCAGCCGCCTCCAGGGGCCCGCCCTAGGAGAGACCCAGTACTTC,CASSRLQGPALGETQYF
TRBV28,TRBJ2-5,TRBD1,few,TGTGCCAACGGGACAGCGGATTACTTC,CANGTADYF
TRBV5-1,TRBJ2-5,TRBD2,.,TGCGCCAGCAGCTTGGCGGCTAGCGGGGGGGCAAGGGAGACCCAGTACTTC,CASSLAASGGARETQYF
TRBV5-5,TRBJ2-5,TRBD1,.,TGTGCCAGCAGCAGCCCGGGACAGGGTCGATGGGAGACCCAGTACTTC,CASSSPGQGRWETQYF
TRBV28,TRBJ2-7,TRBD2,.,TGTGCCACCCGGACTAGCGTAAACTACGAGCAGTACTTC,CATRTSVNYEQYF
TRBV5-4,TRBJ2-7,.,.,TGTGCCAGCAGCGCCCGGGAACCCCTCTCCGAGCAGTACTTC,CASSAREPLSEQYF
TRBV2,TRBJ2-7,TRBD2,.,TGTGCCAGCAGTCAACTAGCGGCCACTCCGGGGGAGCAGTACTTC,CASSQLAATPGEQYF
TRBV19,TRBJ2-3,TRBD1,once,TGTGCCACCCAATCTACCGGGACAGTCACGCAGTATTTT,CATQSTGTVTQYF
TRBV27,TRBJ2-2,.,.,TGTGCCAGCAAGGGAGACAACACCGGGGAGCTGTTTTTT,CASKGDNTGELFF
TRBV20-1,TRBJ2-7,.,.,TGCAGTGCTAAGGGGTACTACGAGCAGTACTTC,CSAKGYYEQYF
TRBV25-1,TRBJ2-2,.,.,TGTGCCAGCAGTCCAGGGTTATCGAACACCGGGGAGCTGTTTTTT,CASSPGLSNTGELFF
TRBV7-9,TRBJ1-6,TRBD1,few,TGTGCCAGCAGCTTACAACAGGGGGTGCGTAATTCACCCCTCCACTTT,CASSLQQGVRNSPLHF
TRBV6-1,TRBJ2-7,.,.,TGTGCCAGCAGTGAAGCTGGAGAAAGGCTCAACTACGAGCAGTACTTC,CASSEAGERLNYEQYF
TRBV5-5,TRBJ2-5,.,.,TGTGCCAGCAGCTTGGATGGGGCGGAGACCCAGTACTTC,CASSLDGAETQYF
TRBV5-1,TRBJ1-2,.,.,TGCGCCAGCAGCTTGGGGGCAAGCGGTGGCTACACCTTC,CASSLGASGGYTF